The rows below give T cell receptor beta chains drawn from one sample of a study of cytomegalovirus exposure and HLA in healthy donors. Libraries were prepared by immunoSEQ multiplex PCR; TCRdb keeps only in-frame clonotypes and omits some of them. Altogether about 89,000 clones are present, around 59% being singletons, with the ten largest covering about 2.3%. Sequenced sample: PBMCs. These receptors originate from a human donor in good health. CDR3s include the opening cysteine and the closing phenylalanine or tryptophan. The D gene is left open where the match is weak. The size entry is marked missing in some rows and otherwise reads once, few, many or a size class.

j_call v_call d_call clone_size cdr3_length cdr3_aa cdr3_nt
TRBJ1-4 TRBV6-5 - - 15 CASSSPGALNEKLFF TGTGCCAGCAGTTCTCCAGGGGCCCTAAATGAAAAACTGTTTTTT
TRBJ2-1 TRBV5-1 TRBD2 - 14 CASSPSGGGNEQFF TGCGCCAGCAGTCCTAGCGGGGGTGGGAATGAGCAGTTCTTC
TRBJ2-2 TRBV29-1 TRBD1 once 13 CSVRTGGTGELFF TGCAGCGTCCGGACAGGGGGCACCGGGGAGCTGTTTTTT
TRBJ1-1 TRBV5-1 - few 14 CASSLEGGFTEAFF TGCGCCAGCAGCTTGGAGGGGGGGTTCACTGAAGCTTTCTTT
TRBJ1-1 TRBV6-4 - - 12 CASSDSQGPAFF TGTGCCAGCAGTGACTCGCAGGGTCCGGCTTTCTTT
TRBJ2-3 TRBV4-3 TRBD2 few 16 CASSQGPGGIGGTQYF TGCGCCAGCAGCCAAGGGCCGGGGGGGATAGGGGGTACGCAGTATTTT
TRBJ2-1 TRBV30 - once 11 CAWIKHNEQFF TGTGCCTGGATAAAACATAATGAGCAGTTCTTC
TRBJ2-7 TRBV5-1 TRBD1 - 13 CASSLYLGQEQYF TGCGCCAGCAGCTTGTATTTGGGACAGGAGCAGTACTTC
TRBJ2-2 TRBV5-4 TRBD2 - 15 CASSLRGGETGELFF TGTGCCAGCAGCTTGAGGGGAGGGGAAACCGGGGAGCTGTTTTTT
TRBJ2-3 TRBV14 - - 15 CASSQVLGGGDTQYF TGTGCCAGCAGCCAAGTCCTAGGGGGTGGAGATACGCAGTATTTT
TRBJ1-4 TRBV5-1 - - 16 CASSAGGFQSNEKLFF TGCGCCAGCAGCGCGGGCGGGTTTCAGAGTAATGAAAAACTGTTTTTT
TRBJ2-7 TRBV5-1 - few 14 CASSHGLTVGEQYF TGCGCCAGCAGCCACGGACTTACTGTGGGGGAGCAGTACTTC
TRBJ2-1 TRBV5-1 - - 15 CASSPLRGGSDEQFF TGCGCCAGCAGCCCCTTGAGGGGGGGCAGCGATGAGCAGTTCTTC
TRBJ1-4 TRBV2 - - 13 CASISLGDEKLFF TGTGCCAGCATCTCACTGGGAGATGAAAAACTGTTTTTT
TRBJ2-4 TRBV5-1 - - 13 CASSDGVTNIQYF TGCGCCAGCAGCGACGGGGTGACAAACATTCAGTACTTC
TRBJ2-7 TRBV18 TRBD2 few 16 CASSPGAGSLSYEQYF TGTGCCAGCTCACCGGGAGCGGGGTCTCTCTCCTACGAGCAGTACTTC
TRBJ1-1 TRBV6-6 - - 16 CASSYRRGGASTEAFF TGTGCCAGCAGTTACCGTCGTGGGGGCGCGAGCACTGAAGCTTTCTTT
TRBJ1-6 TRBV4-3 - few 17 CASSQDLGGTFNSPLHF TGCGCCAGCAGCCAAGATTTGGGGGGAACGTTTAATTCACCCCTCCACTTT
TRBJ2-7 TRBV2 - - 15 CASRAPTGSLNEQYF TGTGCCAGCAGGGCCCCGACAGGCTCCCTTAACGAGCAGTACTTC
TRBJ1-1 TRBV5-1 TRBD1 - 14 CASSSDRVGAEAFF TGCGCCAGCAGCTCTGACAGGGTTGGCGCTGAAGCTTTCTTT
TRBJ1-2 TRBV6-5 - few 15 CASSYSYGGVYGYTF TGTGCCAGCAGTTACTCGTACGGGGGTGTCTATGGCTACACCTTC
TRBJ1-2 TRBV5-6 TRBD1 - 17 CASSLAGRGPANYGYTF TGTGCCAGCAGCTTGGCCGGGAGGGGGCCAGCTAACTATGGCTACACCTTC
TRBJ2-7 TRBV13 - - 15 CASSSRGGLSYEQYF TGTGCCAGCAGCTCTCGGGGAGGTCTTTCCTACGAGCAGTACTTC
TRBJ1-2 TRBV9 - - 11 CASSGAHGYTF TGTGCCAGCAGCGGAGCGCATGGCTACACCTTC
TRBJ2-3 TRBV25-1 - - 11 CASRFRDTQYF TGTGCCAGCAGATTCAGAGATACGCAGTATTTT
TRBJ1-5 TRBV27 TRBD1 - 16 CASRDRGTGANQPQHF TGTGCCAGCAGGGACAGGGGGACCGGCGCCAATCAGCCCCAGCATTTT
TRBJ2-3 TRBV27 TRBD1 few 15 CASTRTGGYTDTQYF TGTGCCAGCACTAGGACAGGGGGCTACACAGATACGCAGTATTTT
TRBJ1-6 TRBV5-4 - - 16 CASSDGTPGLESPLHF TGTGCCAGCAGCGATGGAACGCCGGGACTAGAATCACCCCTCCACTTT
TRBJ2-1 TRBV4-1 - - 18 CASSQDFTTGWRNNEQFF TGCGCCAGCAGCCAAGATTTCACCACAGGGTGGCGGAACAATGAGCAGTTCTTC
TRBJ2-2 TRBV19 TRBD1 - 16 CASSRGQGGITGELFF TGTGCCAGTAGTCGCGGACAGGGGGGCATCACCGGGGAGCTGTTTTTT
TRBJ1-1 TRBV5-5 TRBD1 - 14 CASSLDRGRTEAFF TGTGCCAGCAGCTTAGACAGGGGGCGGACTGAAGCTTTCTTT
TRBJ1-1 TRBV2 - - 11 CAGAADTEAFF TGTGCCGGAGCGGCGGACACTGAAGCTTTCTTT
TRBJ1-2 TRBV6-1 TRBD1 - 14 CASSPRQGGYGYTF TGTGCCAGCAGTCCCCGACAGGGAGGCTATGGCTACACCTTC
TRBJ2-1 TRBV29-1 TRBD1 - 14 CSVEFATGGNEQFF TGCAGCGTTGAATTTGCGACAGGGGGCAATGAGCAGTTCTTC
TRBJ1-3 TRBV6-5 - - 16 CASSYQQATSGNTIYF TGTGCCAGCAGTTACCAGCAGGCAACCTCTGGAAACACCATATATTTT
TRBJ2-7 TRBV5-1 - - 14 CASSLSQGTYEQYF TGCGCCAGCAGCCTTTCACAGGGTACCTACGAGCAGTACTTC
TRBJ2-2 TRBV18 TRBD1 - 16 CASSPPGQGNTGELFF TGTGCCAGCTCACCCCCGGGACAGGGGAACACCGGGGAGCTGTTTTTT
TRBJ1-5 TRBV9 TRBD1 - 16 CASSVGDRVSGQPQHF TGTGCCAGCAGCGTAGGGGACAGGGTTTCTGGTCAGCCCCAGCATTTT
TRBJ2-2 TRBV7-2 TRBD2 - 15 CASSLSGGAPGELFF TGTGCCAGCAGCCTTAGCGGGGGGGCCCCCGGGGAGCTGTTTTTT
TRBJ2-2 TRBV7-9 TRBD1 - 15 CATPPGQGYTGELFF TGTGCCACTCCCCCGGGACAGGGCTACACCGGGGAGCTGTTTTTT
TRBJ2-2 TRBV10-2 - - 13 CASSLASDGELFF TGCGCCAGCAGCCTAGCGTCGGACGGGGAGCTGTTTTTT